Listed below are T cell receptor beta chains from one sample, sequenced in a study of blood T cell repertoires in COVID-19. Clones were sequenced by immunoSEQ multiplex PCR, and TCRdb holds only the in-frame ones, with some missing. Among some 96,000 clones, 70% to 90% were seen once, and the ten largest hold 1.5% to 2%. The specimen was peripheral blood. The receptors come from an elderly man with acute or convalescent COVID-19. Each CDR3 is given with its conserved first and last residue. Fields, in order: D gene, J gene, clone size, V gene, CDR3 protein, CDR3 DNA. D genes are given only for firm matches. Size is stated for part of the rows, as once, few or many counts, or as a class when the clone is expanded.

>NA|TRBJ2-1|NA|TRBV27
CASSLIRQASYNEQFF
TGTGCCAGCAGTTTAATCCGACAGGCCTCCTACAATGAGCAGTTCTTC
>NA|TRBJ2-7|NA|TRBV9
CASSNWQSGEQYF
TGTGCCAGCAGCAATTGGCAGTCGGGGGAGCAGTACTTC
>TRBD1|TRBJ1-5|NA|TRBV5-6
CASSTRQGARSNQPQHF
TGTGCCAGCAGCACAAGACAGGGAGCAAGGAGCAATCAGCCCCAGCATTTT
>TRBD2|TRBJ2-7|NA|TRBV2
CASWGSGRNRRAYEQYF
TGTGCCAGCTGGGGTAGCGGGAGGAACCGTCGGGCTTACGAGCAGTACTTC
>TRBD1|TRBJ1-1|NA|TRBV11-2
CASSYTGTVNTEAFF
TGTGCCAGCAGCTACACCGGGACAGTGAACACTGAAGCTTTCTTT
>TRBD1|TRBJ2-7|NA|TRBV7-2
CASSPEGQGYDEQYF
TGTGCCAGCAGCCCCGAGGGACAGGGATACGACGAGCAGTACTTC
>NA|TRBJ1-1|NA|TRBV28
CASSLVRGEAFF
TGTGCCAGCAGTTTGGTCAGGGGTGAAGCTTTCTTT
>TRBD2|TRBJ2-7|NA|TRBV6-2/TRBV6-3
CASSSWGQGRTSGSAEQYF
TGTGCCAGCAGTTCTTGGGGACAGGGAAGGACTAGCGGGAGCGCCGAGCAGTACTTC
>TRBD1|TRBJ2-7|NA|TRBV10-3
CAISEGGQVAYEQYF
TGTGCCATCAGTGAGGGGGGACAGGTGGCCTACGAGCAGTACTTC
>NA|TRBJ1-2|NA|TRBV9
CASSVGGSNYGYTF
TGTGCCAGCAGCGTAGGCGGATCTAACTATGGCTACACCTTC
>TRBD1|TRBJ1-2|few|TRBV5-1
CASSRDRGPNYGYTF
TGCGCCAGCAGCCGAGACAGGGGTCCTAACTATGGCTACACCTTC
>NA|TRBJ1-5|NA|TRBV19
CASSVRTVTNQPQHF
TGTGCCAGTAGTGTCCGGACAGTGACTAATCAGCCCCAGCATTTT
>NA|TRBJ2-7|NA|TRBV16
CASSPPGGAGYEQYF
TGTGCCAGCAGCCCTCCTGGAGGGGCAGGTTACGAGCAGTACTTC
>NA|TRBJ2-2|NA|TRBV30
CAWSGGTSTGELFF
TGTGCCTGGAGCGGAGGGACGTCCACCGGGGAGCTGTTTTTT
>NA|TRBJ2-3|NA|TRBV10-3
CAISADAAAADTQYF
TGTGCCATCAGCGCGGATGCCGCGGCGGCAGATACGCAGTATTTT
>TRBD1|TRBJ1-1|NA|TRBV2
CASRPGQGRTTEAFF
TGTGCCAGTCGTCCAGGACAGGGAAGGACCACTGAAGCTTTCTTT
>NA|TRBJ1-2|few|TRBV7-9
CASSVAASAYTF
TGTGCCAGCAGCGTGGCGGCATCGGCCTACACCTTC
>NA|TRBJ1-5|NA|TRBV7-8
CASSSSTGNSNQPQHF
TGTGCCAGCAGCTCTTCGACAGGCAATAGCAATCAGCCCCAGCATTTT
>NA|TRBJ1-2|NA|TRBV11-2
CASSRGGIYGYTF
TGTGCCAGCAGCCGCGGGGGGATCTATGGCTACACCTTC
>TRBD1|TRBJ2-7|once|TRBV28
CASSQTGLRTYEQYF
TGTGCCAGCAGTCAGACAGGGTTGAGGACCTACGAGCAGTACTTC
>NA|TRBJ2-7|NA|TRBV7-3
CASSLSSDSYEQYF
TGTGCCAGCAGCTTATCTAGCGACTCCTACGAGCAGTACTTC
>TRBD2|TRBJ2-7|NA|TRBV5-1
CASSSPGGSYEQYF
TGCGCCAGCAGCTCCCCGGGGGGTTCCTACGAGCAGTACTTC
>TRBD2|TRBJ2-1|NA|TRBV11-2
CASSSLAGGLNEQFF
TGTGCCAGCAGCTCCCTAGCGGGGGGTCTCAATGAGCAGTTCTTC
>TRBD2|TRBJ2-2|NA|TRBV9
CASSVGGLGSGELFF
TGTGCCAGCAGCGTAGGCGGACTAGGGTCCGGGGAGCTGTTTTTT
>NA|TRBJ2-6|NA|TRBV13
CASSAGSGANVLTF
TGTGCCAGCAGCGCAGGCTCTGGGGCCAACGTCCTGACTTTC
>TRBD2|TRBJ2-3|NA|TRBV20-1
CSASSPSGRTDTQYF
TGCAGTGCTAGTTCCCCCAGCGGGAGGACAGATACGCAGTATTTT
>TRBD1|TRBJ1-1|once|TRBV5-1
CASSGTGGLGTEAFF
TGCGCCAGCAGCGGGACAGGGGGCTTAGGGACTGAAGCTTTCTTT
>TRBD1|TRBJ1-1|NA|TRBV7-9
CASSSRQGRTEAFF
TGTGCCAGCAGCTCAAGACAGGGAAGGACTGAAGCTTTCTTT
>NA|TRBJ2-2|NA|TRBV3-1/TRBV3-2
CASSHLAGELFF
TGTGCCAGCAGCCATTTAGCCGGGGAGCTGTTTTTT
>NA|TRBJ2-7|NA|TRBV4-2
CASSQGYQGSYEQYF
TGTGCCAGCAGCCAAGGGTACCAGGGGTCCTACGAGCAGTACTTC
>NA|TRBJ2-1|NA|TRBV7-6
CASSQSAQTVYNEQFF
TGTGCCAGCAGCCAATCCGCTCAGACAGTCTACAATGAGCAGTTCTTC
>NA|TRBJ2-5|few|TRBV10-2
CASSESAVWETQYF
TGCGCCAGCAGTGAGTCGGCAGTTTGGGAGACCCAGTACTTC
>TRBD1|TRBJ1-5|NA|TRBV6-2/TRBV6-3
CASSLNGQGRQPQHF
TGTGCCAGCAGTTTGAACGGACAGGGGAGACAGCCCCAGCATTTT
>NA|TRBJ2-1|NA|TRBV25-1
CASSDWTGVYNEQFF
TGTGCCAGCAGTGATTGGACTGGCGTCTACAATGAGCAGTTCTTC
>TRBD2|TRBJ2-5|NA|TRBV5-1
CASSKAGDEETQYF
TGCGCCAGCAGCAAAGCGGGAGATGAAGAGACCCAGTACTTC
>NA|TRBJ2-1|NA|TRBV11-1
CASRPGGAGEQFF
TGTGCCAGCAGGCCTGGGGGGGCCGGGGAGCAGTTCTTC
>NA|TRBJ2-2|NA|TRBV2
CASSEAQSTGELFF
TGTGCCAGCAGTGAAGCGCAGTCCACCGGGGAGCTGTTTTTT
>TRBD1|TRBJ2-1|NA|TRBV13
CASSTEADRVNEQFF
TGTGCCAGCAGCACCGAAGCCGACAGGGTCAATGAGCAGTTCTTC
>NA|TRBJ1-1|NA|TRBV5-1
CASSSTGYRSTEAFF
TGCGCCAGCAGCTCCACAGGGTACAGGAGCACTGAAGCTTTCTTT
>NA|TRBJ2-3|NA|TRBV10-3
CAISESRRGRTDTQYF
TGTGCCATCAGTGAGTCGAGGAGGGGTCGGACAGATACGCAGTATTTT
>TRBD2|TRBJ2-1|NA|TRBV7-9
CASSSLAGNYNEQFF
TGTGCCAGCAGCTCGCTAGCGGGAAACTACAATGAGCAGTTCTTC
>NA|TRBJ1-4|NA|TRBV6-5
CASSYGQANEKLFF
TGTGCCAGCAGTTACGGGCAAGCTAATGAAAAACTGTTTTTT
>NA|TRBJ2-7|few|TRBV3-1/TRBV3-2
CASSQQEEQYF
TGTGCCAGCAGCCAGCAGGAAGAGCAGTACTTC
>TRBD1|TRBJ1-2|NA|TRBV27
CASSFRQGSHGYTF
TGTGCCAGCAGTTTCAGACAGGGAAGTCACGGCTACACCTTC
>TRBD1|TRBJ1-5|few|TRBV6-2/TRBV6-3
CASSYTGTGVGGNQPQHF
TGTGCCAGCAGTTACACTGGGACAGGGGTGGGCGGCAATCAGCCCCAGCATTTT
>TRBD1|TRBJ1-1|NA|TRBV27
CASSPGDSFTEAFF
TGTGCCAGCAGTCCCGGGGACAGTTTCACTGAAGCTTTCTTT
>TRBD2|TRBJ2-1|NA|TRBV14
CASSQKNLAVHNEQFF
TGTGCCAGCAGCCAGAAGAACCTAGCGGTCCACAATGAGCAGTTCTTC
>TRBD1|TRBJ2-7|NA|TRBV3-1/TRBV3-2
CASSRGQGHEQYF
TGTGCCAGCAGCCGTGGACAGGGGCACGAGCAGTACTTC
>NA|TRBJ2-7|NA|TRBV6-5
CASSYGGDPSYEQYF
TGTGCCAGCAGTTACGGAGGGGACCCCTCCTACGAGCAGTACTTC
>TRBD2|TRBJ2-7|NA|TRBV6-6
CASSPPKRLAGVTEQYF
TGTGCCAGCAGTCCTCCCAAAAGACTAGCGGGAGTCACCGAGCAGTACTTC
>NA|TRBJ1-5|NA|TRBV7-2
CASSRDKNQPQHF
TGTGCCAGCAGTCGGGACAAGAATCAGCCCCAGCATTTT
>NA|TRBJ2-2|NA|TRBV12-2
CASRLWGGSVCTGELFF
TGTGCAAGTCGCCTATGGGGTGGTAGCGTTTGCACCGGGGAGCTGTTTTTT
>TRBD1|TRBJ2-1|once|TRBV9
CASSVGLGQGAGVNEQFF
TGTGCCAGCAGCGTAGGATTGGGACAGGGGGCCGGGGTCAATGAGCAGTTCTTC
>TRBD1|TRBJ2-2|NA|TRBV28
CATRQGLNTGELFF
TGTGCCACCCGACAGGGATTGAACACCGGGGAGCTGTTTTTT